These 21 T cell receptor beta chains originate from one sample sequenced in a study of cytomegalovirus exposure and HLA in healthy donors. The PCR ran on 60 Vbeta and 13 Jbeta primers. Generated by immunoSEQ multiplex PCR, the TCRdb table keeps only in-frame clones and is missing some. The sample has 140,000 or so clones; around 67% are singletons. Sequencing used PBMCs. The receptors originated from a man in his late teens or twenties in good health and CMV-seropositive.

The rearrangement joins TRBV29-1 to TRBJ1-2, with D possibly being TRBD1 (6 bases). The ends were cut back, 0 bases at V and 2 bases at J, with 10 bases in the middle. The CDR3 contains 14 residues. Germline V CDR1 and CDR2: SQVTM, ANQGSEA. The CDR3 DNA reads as TGCAGCGTTGAAGAGGGCAGGGGCAACTATGGCTACACCTTC. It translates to CSVEEGRGNYGYTF.

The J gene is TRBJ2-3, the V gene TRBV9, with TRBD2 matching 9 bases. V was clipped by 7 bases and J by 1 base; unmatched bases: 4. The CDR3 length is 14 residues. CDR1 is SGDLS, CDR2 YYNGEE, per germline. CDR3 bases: TGTGCCAGCGGCGGGAGGGTTGGCACAGATACGCAGTATTTT. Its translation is CASGGRVGTDTQYF.

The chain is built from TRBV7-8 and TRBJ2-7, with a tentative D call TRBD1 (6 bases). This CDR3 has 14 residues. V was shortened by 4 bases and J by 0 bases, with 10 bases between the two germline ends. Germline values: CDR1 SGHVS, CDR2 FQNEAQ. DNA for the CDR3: TGTGCCAGCAGCTCAGGGGTAATCTCCTACGAGCAGTACTTC. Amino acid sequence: CASSSGVISYEQYF.

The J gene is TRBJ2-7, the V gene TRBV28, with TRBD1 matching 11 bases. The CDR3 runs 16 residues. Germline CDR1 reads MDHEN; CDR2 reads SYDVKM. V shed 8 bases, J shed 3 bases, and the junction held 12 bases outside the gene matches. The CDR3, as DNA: TGTGCCAGCCAGGGGTTTTCCGGGACAGGGGGCTACGAGCAGTACTTC. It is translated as CASQGFSGTGGYEQYF.

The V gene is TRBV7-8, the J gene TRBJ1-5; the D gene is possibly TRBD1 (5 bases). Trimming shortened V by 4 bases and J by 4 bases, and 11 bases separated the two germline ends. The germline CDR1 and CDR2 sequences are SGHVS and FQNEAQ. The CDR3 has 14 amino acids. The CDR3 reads CASSSGKGNQPQHF. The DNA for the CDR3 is TGTGCCAGCAGCTCAGGGAAGGGGAATCAGCCCCAGCATTTT.

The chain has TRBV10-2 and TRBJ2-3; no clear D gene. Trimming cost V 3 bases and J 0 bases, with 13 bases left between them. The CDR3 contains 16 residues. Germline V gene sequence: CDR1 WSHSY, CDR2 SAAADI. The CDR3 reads CASSDFGSVSTDTQYF. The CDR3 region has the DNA TGCGCCAGCAGTGATTTCGGGTCGGTTAGCACAGATACGCAGTATTTT.

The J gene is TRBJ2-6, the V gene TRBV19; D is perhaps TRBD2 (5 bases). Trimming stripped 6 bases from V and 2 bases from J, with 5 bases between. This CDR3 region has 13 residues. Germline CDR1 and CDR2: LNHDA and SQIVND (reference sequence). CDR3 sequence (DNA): TGTGCCAGTAGGCGGGCTGGGGCCAACGTCCTGACTTTC. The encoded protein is CASRRAGANVLTF.

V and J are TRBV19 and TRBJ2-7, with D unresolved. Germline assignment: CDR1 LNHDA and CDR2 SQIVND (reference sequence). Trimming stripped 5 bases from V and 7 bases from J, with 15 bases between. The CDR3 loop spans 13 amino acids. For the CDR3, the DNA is TGTGCCAGTAGTGCAGGCCTTGCCCTGGAGCAGTACTTC. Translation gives CASSAGLALEQYF.

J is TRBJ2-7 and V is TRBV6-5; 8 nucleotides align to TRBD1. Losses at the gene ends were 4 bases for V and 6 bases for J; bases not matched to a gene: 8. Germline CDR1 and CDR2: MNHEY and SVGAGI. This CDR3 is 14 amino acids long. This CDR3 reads CASSSGTGYGEQYF. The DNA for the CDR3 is TGTGCCAGCAGTTCCGGGACAGGTTACGGCGAGCAGTACTTC.

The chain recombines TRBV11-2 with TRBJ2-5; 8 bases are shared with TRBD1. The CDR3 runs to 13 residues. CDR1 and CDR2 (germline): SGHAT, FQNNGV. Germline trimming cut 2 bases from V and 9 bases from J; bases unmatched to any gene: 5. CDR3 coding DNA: TGTGCCAGCAGCTTACAGGGGGCGTTGGCCCAGTACTTC. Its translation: CASSLQGALAQYF.

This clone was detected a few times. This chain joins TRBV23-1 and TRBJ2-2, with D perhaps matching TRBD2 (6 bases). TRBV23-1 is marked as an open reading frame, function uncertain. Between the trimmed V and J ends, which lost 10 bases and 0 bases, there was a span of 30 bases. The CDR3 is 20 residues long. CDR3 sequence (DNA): TGCGCCACCCTCAGGAGGTTCGGCTGGGAGGCCCCAGCGAACACCGGGGAGCTGTTTTTT. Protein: CATLRRFGWEAPANTGELFF.

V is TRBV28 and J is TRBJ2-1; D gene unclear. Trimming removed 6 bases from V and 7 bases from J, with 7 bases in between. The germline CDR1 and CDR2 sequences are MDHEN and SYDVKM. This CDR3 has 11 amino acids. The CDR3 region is CASSPQNEQFF. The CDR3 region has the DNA TGTGCCAGCAGCCCGCAGAATGAGCAGTTCTTC.

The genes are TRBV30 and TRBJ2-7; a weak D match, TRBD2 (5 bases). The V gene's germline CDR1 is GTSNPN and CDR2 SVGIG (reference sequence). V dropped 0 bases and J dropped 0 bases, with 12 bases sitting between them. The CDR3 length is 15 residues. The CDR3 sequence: CAWSVREGYSYEQYF. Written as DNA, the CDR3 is TGTGCCTGGAGTGTACGTGAGGGCTACTCCTACGAGCAGTACTTC.

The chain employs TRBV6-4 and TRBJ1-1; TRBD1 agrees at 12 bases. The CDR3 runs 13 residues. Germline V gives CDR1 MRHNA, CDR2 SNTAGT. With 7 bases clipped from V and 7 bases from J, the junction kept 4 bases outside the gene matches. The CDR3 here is CASTGTGGNEAFF. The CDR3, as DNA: TGTGCCAGCACGGGGACAGGGGGCAATGAAGCTTTCTTT.

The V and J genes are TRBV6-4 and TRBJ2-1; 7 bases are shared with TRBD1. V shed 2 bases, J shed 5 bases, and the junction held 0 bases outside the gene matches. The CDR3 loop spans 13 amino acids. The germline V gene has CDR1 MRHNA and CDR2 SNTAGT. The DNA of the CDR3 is TGTGCCAGCAGTGACAGGGGGCACAATGAGCAGTTCTTC. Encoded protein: CASSDRGHNEQFF.

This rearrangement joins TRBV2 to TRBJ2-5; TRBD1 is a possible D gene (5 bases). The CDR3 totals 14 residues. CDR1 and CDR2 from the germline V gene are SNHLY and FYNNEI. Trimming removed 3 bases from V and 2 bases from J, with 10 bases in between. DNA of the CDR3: TGTGCCAGCAGTGACCGGACACCACAAGAGACCCAGTACTTC. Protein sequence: CASSDRTPQETQYF.

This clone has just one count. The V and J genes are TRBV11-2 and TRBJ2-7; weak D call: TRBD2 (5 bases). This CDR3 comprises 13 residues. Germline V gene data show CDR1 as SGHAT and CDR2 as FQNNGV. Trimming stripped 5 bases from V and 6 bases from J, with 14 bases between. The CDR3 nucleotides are TGTGCCAGCAGCCAGGAAAGCGGCGGCGAGCAGTACTTC. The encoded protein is CASSQESGGEQYF.

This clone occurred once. CDR3 coding DNA: TGTGCCAGCAGCTTAAGGACTCCTTCCTACAATGAGCAGTTCTTC. It specifies CASSLRTPSYNEQFF. The chain employs TRBV7-2 and TRBJ2-1; the D gene is possibly TRBD2 (5 bases). The CDR3 runs to 15 residues. Germline CDR1 reads SGHTA; CDR2 reads FQGNSA. V gave up 2 bases and J gave up 1 base, with 9 bases separating them.

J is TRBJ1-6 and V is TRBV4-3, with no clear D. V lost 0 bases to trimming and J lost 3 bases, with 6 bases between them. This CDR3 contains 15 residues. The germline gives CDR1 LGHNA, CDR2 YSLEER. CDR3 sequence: CASSQDVIYNSPLHF. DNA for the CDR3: TGCGCCAGCAGCCAAGATGTAATCTATAATTCACCCCTCCACTTT.

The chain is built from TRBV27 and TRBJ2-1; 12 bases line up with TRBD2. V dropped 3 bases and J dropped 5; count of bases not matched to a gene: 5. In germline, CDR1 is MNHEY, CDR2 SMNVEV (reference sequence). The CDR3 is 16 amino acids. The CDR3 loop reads CASSFLTSGGNNEQFF. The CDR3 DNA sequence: TGTGCCAGCAGTTTTTTGACTAGCGGGGGAAACAATGAGCAGTTCTTC.

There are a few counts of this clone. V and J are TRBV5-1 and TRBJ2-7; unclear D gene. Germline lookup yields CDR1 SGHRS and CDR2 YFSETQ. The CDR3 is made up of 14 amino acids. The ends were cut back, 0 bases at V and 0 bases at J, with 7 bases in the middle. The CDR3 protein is CASSLDSISYEQYF. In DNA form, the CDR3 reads TGCGCCAGCAGCTTGGACAGCATCTCCTACGAGCAGTACTTC.